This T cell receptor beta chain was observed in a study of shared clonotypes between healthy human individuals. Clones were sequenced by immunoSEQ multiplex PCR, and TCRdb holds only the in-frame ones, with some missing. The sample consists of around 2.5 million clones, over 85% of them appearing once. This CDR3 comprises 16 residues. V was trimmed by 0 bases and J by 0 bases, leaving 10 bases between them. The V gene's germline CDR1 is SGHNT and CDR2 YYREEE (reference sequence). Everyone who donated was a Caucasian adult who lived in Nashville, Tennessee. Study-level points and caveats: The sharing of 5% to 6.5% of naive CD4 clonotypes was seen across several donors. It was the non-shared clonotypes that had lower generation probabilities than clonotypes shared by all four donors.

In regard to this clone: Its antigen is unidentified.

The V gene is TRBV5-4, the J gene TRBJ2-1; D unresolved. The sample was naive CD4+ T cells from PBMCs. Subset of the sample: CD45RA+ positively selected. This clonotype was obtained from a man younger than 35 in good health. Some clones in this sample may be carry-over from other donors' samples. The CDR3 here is CASSLGRGPSYNEQFF. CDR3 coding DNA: TGTGCCAGCAGCTTGGGTCGCGGACCCTCCTACAATGAGCAGTTCTTC.